This passage covers 20 T cell receptor beta chains from one sample sequenced in a study of blood T cell dynamics during melanoma immunotherapy. Produced via immunoSEQ multiplex PCR; TCRdb's table is partial and in-frame only. The sample carries some 6,000 clones, roughly 80% recorded once. Time point indicated: week 3, after first cycle of checkpoint inhibitor. The material sequenced was blood, taken from a patient treated with checkpoint blockade. Every receptor here comes from a human donor with melanoma.

The CDR3: CASSIDFSAGAQPQHF. The CDR3 region has the DNA TGTGCCAGTAGTATAGATTTTTCGGCAGGGGCTCAGCCCCAGCATTTT. V and J are TRBV19 and TRBJ1-5; a weak D match, TRBD1 (6 bases). Germline values: CDR1 LNHDA, CDR2 SQIVND (reference sequence). V was trimmed by 0 bases and J by 6 bases, leaving 15 bases between them. The CDR3 loop spans 16 amino acids.

This rearrangement joins TRBV2 to TRBJ2-1; 7 nucleotides match TRBD2. V was clipped by 7 bases and J by 9 bases; unmatched bases: 9. CDR1 SNHLY and CDR2 FYNNEI come from the germline V gene. This CDR3 region has 13 residues. The CDR3 DNA is TGTGCCAGCACGCGGGGGATGCTTAGTGAGCAGTTCTTC. This encodes CASTRGMLSEQFF. The variable domain in full, completed from reference TRBV2 and TRBJ2-1, reads EPEVTQTPSHQVTQMGQEVILRCVPISNHLYFYWYRQILGQKVEFLVSFYNNEISEKSEIFDDQFSVERPDGSNFTLKIRSTKLEDSAMYFCASTRGMLSEQFFGPGTRLTVL.

The gene calls are TRBV4-2 and TRBJ2-7; D is undetermined. Between the trimmed V and J ends, which lost 1 base and 3 bases, there was a span of 13 bases. From germline, CDR1 is LGHNA and CDR2 YNFKEQ. The CDR3 runs to 15 residues. The CDR3 DNA follows: TGTGCCAGCAGCCAAGGACGGGCTGCTTACTACGAGCAGTACTTC. Encoded protein: CASSQGRAAYYEQYF.

This chain joins TRBV18 and TRBJ1-2; 7 nucleotides match TRBD1. This CDR3 has 15 residues. J gave up 6 bases and V 2 bases, and 9 bases lay outside the gene matches. CDR1 KGHSH and CDR2 LQKENI come from the germline V gene. The DNA of the CDR3 is TGTGCCAGCTCACCATGGTTCAGGAGGGGGCATGGCTACACCTTC. This encodes CASSPWFRRGHGYTF.

The J gene is TRBJ1-4, the V gene TRBV10-1; the D gene is possibly TRBD1 (5 bases). V was clipped by 8 bases and J by 4 bases, with 17 bases between them. Looked up from germline, CDR1 is WNHNN and CDR2 is SYGVQD (reference sequence). This CDR3 contains 15 residues. Here the CDR3 reads CASPAGSPDNEKLFF. The DNA of the CDR3 is TGCGCCAGCCCCGCAGGGTCCCCGGATAATGAAAAACTGTTTTTT.

The V call is TRBV27, the J call TRBJ2-7; 8 nucleotides align to TRBD2. This CDR3 comprises 14 residues. V dropped 5 bases and J dropped 7; count of bases not matched to a gene: 10. The germline V gene has CDR1 MNHEY and CDR2 SMNVEV (reference sequence). The CDR3 DNA reads TGTGCCAGCAGTCCTCAAGCCCGGGGGGGAGAGCAGTACTTC. Translation gives CASSPQARGGEQYF.

The chain joins TRBV28 to TRBJ1-1; no clear D gene. The germline gives CDR1 MDHEN, CDR2 SYDVKM. This CDR3 is 15 amino acids long. Trimming left V 3 bases short and J 5 bases short, with 16 bases between. The CDR3 region is CASSFSNGWGTEAFF. In DNA, the CDR3 is TGTGCCAGCAGTTTTTCCAACGGGTGGGGAACTGAAGCTTTCTTT. The whole variable domain, filled in from reference TRBV28 and TRBJ1-1, reads DVKVTQSSRYLVKRTGEKVFLECVQDMDHENMFWYRQDPGLGLRLIYFSYDVKMKEKGDIPEGYSVSREKKERFSLILESASTNQTSMYLCASSFSNGWGTEAFFGQGTRLTVV.

The chain carries TRBV11-2 and TRBJ1-1; TRBD1 aligns across 7 bases. The trim removed 5 bases at V and 6 bases at J, leaving 15 bases unmatched. The CDR3 contains 16 residues. The germline gives CDR1 SGHAT, CDR2 FQNNGV. The DNA of the CDR3 is TGTGCCAGCAGCATAGCGGGACAGCCCTCAGGGGCTGAAGCTTTCTTT. This sequence encodes CASSIAGQPSGAEAFF.

V usage is TRBV5-1 and J usage is TRBJ1-5; D ambiguous. V lost 0 bases and J 5 bases, leaving 6 bases between the germline ends. The CDR3 is 13 amino acids. Germline V gene lookup returns CDR1 SGHRS and CDR2 YFSETQ. The CDR3 region is CASSLGVDQPQHF. CDR3 DNA sequence: TGCGCCAGCAGCTTGGGAGTTGATCAGCCCCAGCATTTT.

The J gene is TRBJ1-6, the V gene TRBV2; D is undetermined. Germline loops: CDR1 SNHLY, CDR2 FYNNEI. V dropped 7 bases and J dropped 4 bases, with 8 bases sitting between them. The CDR3 has 13 amino acids. Written as DNA, the CDR3 is TGTGCCAGCATAGGGAATTATAATTCACCCCTCCACTTT. Encoded protein: CASIGNYNSPLHF.

V usage is TRBV19 and J usage is TRBJ1-2, with D perhaps TRBD1 (6 bases). Germline CDR1 LNHDA, CDR2 SQIVND (reference sequence). V was shortened by 8 bases and J by 2 bases, with 12 bases between the two germline ends. CDR3 size: 13 residues. This chain's CDR3 is CASRFQGNYGYTF. Here the CDR3 DNA reads TGTGCCAGTCGTTTTCAGGGGAACTATGGCTACACCTTC.

V usage is TRBV7-8 and J usage is TRBJ1-1; D gene uncertain. Germline V gene sequence: CDR1 SGHVS, CDR2 FQNEAQ. The CDR3 consists of 14 residues. The V gene lost 1 base and the J gene lost 4 bases, with 10 bases spanning the gap. CDR3 DNA sequence: TGTGCCAGCAGCTTAGTACAGTACGCCACTGAAGCTTTCTTT. Translating it yields CASSLVQYATEAFF.

The V call is TRBV21-1, the J call TRBJ1-5. TRBV21-1 is a pseudogene locus. This CDR3 comprises 17 residues. CDR3 region: CASSKALWRRPHQPQHF. In DNA form, the CDR3 reads TGTGCCAGCAGCAAAGCGCTTTGGAGGAGGCCTCATCAGCCCCAGCATTTT.

This sequence joins TRBV7-2 and TRBJ1-1; perhaps TRBD1 as D (5 bases). The germline gives CDR1 SGHTA, CDR2 FQGNSA. There are 15 residues in the CDR3. V lost 3 bases and J 4 bases, leaving 15 bases between the germline ends. The CDR3 sequence: CASSLPRGASTEAFF. For the CDR3, the DNA is TGTGCCAGCAGCTTGCCGAGAGGGGCGAGCACTGAAGCTTTCTTT.

The gene calls are TRBV21-1 and TRBJ2-7; TRBD1 is the table's D call, not checked against the DNA. TRBV21-1 is given as a pseudogene. This CDR3 region has 17 residues. The CDR3 coding sequence is TGTGCCAGCAGCAAAGGGTCGGACAGAAACACCATCTACGAGCAGTACTTC. This codes for CASSKGSDRNTIYEQYF.

The gene calls are TRBV9 and TRBJ1-1; weak D call: TRBD1 (5 bases). Germline V gene sequence: CDR1 SGDLS, CDR2 YYNGEE. Trimming took 0 bases from V and 1 from J, leaving 7 bases between them. There are 14 residues in the CDR3. The CDR3, as DNA: TGTGCCAGCAGCGTAGCTAGGGGGAACACTGAAGCTTTCTTT. Amino acid sequence: CASSVARGNTEAFF.

The chain couples TRBV27 to TRBJ2-7; D possibly uses TRBD1 or TRBD2 (5 bases each). Trimming took 3 bases from V and 1 from J, leaving 7 bases between them. Germline-derived CDR1 and CDR2 are MNHEY and SMNVEV (reference sequence). The CDR3 loop spans 13 amino acids. The CDR3 DNA is TGTGCCAGCAGTTTGTGGGGGTCCTACGAGCAGTACTTC. It yields the protein CASSLWGSYEQYF.

This chain joins TRBV25-1 and TRBJ1-1; D is possibly TRBD1 (6 bases). The CDR3 covers 11 residues. V was cut by 6 bases and J by 6 bases, with 8 bases left in between. In germline, CDR1 is MGHDK, CDR2 SYGVNS. CDR3 sequence (DNA): TGTGCCAGCAGGGGGGCGGCTGAAGCTTTCTTT. Protein sequence: CASRGAAEAFF.

The chain couples TRBV7-6 to TRBJ2-7; TRBD1 aligns across 9 bases. With V trimmed by 5 bases and J by 2 bases, 4 bases remained unmatched. The CDR3 contains 14 residues. Germline-derived CDR1 and CDR2 are SGHVS and FNYEAQ. The CDR3 here is CASSVDRGPYEQYF. CDR3 nucleotide sequence: TGTGCCAGCAGCGTGGACAGGGGCCCCTACGAGCAGTACTTC.

The chain employs TRBV19 and TRBJ1-4; D ambiguous. Germline CDR1 LNHDA, CDR2 SQIVND (reference sequence). The CDR3 is made up of 16 amino acids. V dropped 6 bases and J dropped 7 bases, with 21 bases sitting between them. The CDR3 protein is CASSAPSGGIGEKLFF. The CDR3 DNA reads TGTGCCAGTAGCGCACCCAGCGGAGGTATTGGTGAAAAACTGTTTTTT.